This T cell receptor (beta chain) is from a study of T cells in Graves' hyperthyroidism and ophthalmopathy. Germline loops: CDR1 ENHRY, CDR2 SYGVKD. V gave up 7 bases and J gave up 4 bases, with 10 bases separating them. This CDR3 has 12 residues. Researchers amplified the TCR beta CDR3 regions from RNA transcripts. The TCR CDR3 first-round RT-PCR relied on the HTBI primer set. MiXCR, run by TCRdb on the multiplex PCR reads, gives a single entry per CDR3 protein. The sample carries around 600,000 distinct CDR3 sequences, less than 45% recorded once. This clonotype originated in an adult man with Graves' disease, either hyperthyroidism or ophthalmopathy (not recorded which). The material sequenced was peripheral blood or thyroid tissue (not recorded which). V and J are TRBV10-3 and TRBJ2-5, with D uncertain. The CDR3 bases are TGTGCCATCATGATTGGCGGAGAGACCCAGTACTTC. Protein sequence: CAIMIGGETQYF.